These 3 T cell receptor beta chains came from one sample sequenced in a study of blood T cell repertoires in COVID-19. Generated by immunoSEQ multiplex PCR, the TCRdb table keeps only in-frame clones and is missing some. The profile shows 90,000 to 150,000 clones, roughly 85% of them singletons. Sequenced input: peripheral blood. The receptor set was obtained from an elderly man with acute or convalescent COVID-19.

The CDR3 region is CASSPGPRVPDTQYF. Written as DNA, the CDR3 is TGTGCCAGCAGCCCGGGCCCGAGGGTCCCAGATACGCAGTATTTT. V and J are TRBV5-4 and TRBJ2-3; D perhaps matches TRBD2 (5 bases). CDR1 SGHNT and CDR2 YYREEE come from the germline V gene (reference sequence). The CDR3 loop spans 15 amino acids. V lost 4 bases and J 4 bases, leaving 16 bases between the germline ends.

This chain connects TRBV30 to TRBJ2-7; no reliable D call. Germline CDR1 is GTSNPN and CDR2 is SVGIG (reference sequence). The CDR3 has 12 amino acids. The V and J ends lost 2 bases and 5 bases respectively, with 10 bases between them. The CDR3 here is CAWSSAVDEQYF. The DNA for the CDR3 is TGTGCCTGGAGTTCGGCGGTAGACGAGCAGTACTTC.

V and J are TRBV7-8 and TRBJ1-5; D is undetermined. The CDR3 spans 14 residues. From germline, CDR1 is SGHVS and CDR2 FQNEAQ. V gave up 4 bases and J gave up 0 bases, with 7 bases separating them. The CDR3 loop reads CASSSYSSNQPQHF. The CDR3 nucleotides are TGTGCCAGCAGCTCTTACAGTAGCAATCAGCCCCAGCATTTT.